The rows below give T cell receptor beta chains drawn from one sample of a study of beta chain features in type 1 diabetes. Clones were sequenced by immunoSEQ multiplex PCR, and TCRdb holds only the in-frame ones, with some missing. The sample gives around 600,000 clones, 9.5% to 15% of which show up once; about 0.11% is in the top ten. Sample: naive CD4+ T cells from blood. These receptors were taken from a man aged 30 to 39 with type 1 diabetes. CDR3s include the opening cysteine and the closing phenylalanine or tryptophan. Each record gives: J gene, clone size, V gene, D gene, CDR3 protein, CDR3 DNA. The D gene is left open where the match is weak. Size values are once, few and many counts, or a class for expanded clones, and some rows have none.

J: TRBJ1-6; size: -; V: TRBV7-2; D: TRBD1; CDR3: CASSSKLRGRDSPLHF; DNA: TGTGCCAGCAGCTCCAAGCTCAGGGGGCGAGATTCACCCCTCCACTTT
J: TRBJ2-1; size: few; V: TRBV6-1; D: -; CDR3: CASSRRGDFEQFF; DNA: TGTGCCAGCAGCCGCCGGGGAGATTTTGAGCAGTTCTTC
J: TRBJ2-3; size: -; V: TRBV7-6; D: TRBD2; CDR3: CASSSRTSGGAGDTQYF; DNA: TGTGCCAGCAGCTCCCGGACTAGCGGGGGGGCCGGAGATACGCAGTATTTT
J: TRBJ2-2; size: few; V: TRBV7-9; D: -; CDR3: CASSLGETGELFF; DNA: TGTGCCAGCAGCTTGGGGGAGACCGGGGAGCTGTTTTTT
J: TRBJ2-1; size: few; V: TRBV4-1; D: -; CDR3: CASSQDPNRAGRNEQFF; DNA: TGCGCCAGCAGCCAAGACCCGAACAGGGCGGGAAGGAATGAGCAGTTCTTC
J: TRBJ1-2; size: few; V: TRBV29-1; D: -; CDR3: CSVVRGWSYGYTF; DNA: TGCAGCGTTGTGAGGGGCTGGAGCTATGGCTACACCTTC
J: TRBJ1-4; size: -; V: TRBV6-5; D: -; CDR3: CASSYSGLGVDEKLFF; DNA: TGTGCCAGCAGTTACTCGGGATTGGGGGTCGATGAAAAACTGTTTTTT
J: TRBJ2-7; size: -; V: TRBV9; D: TRBD1; CDR3: CASSPSGTGGQEQYF; DNA: TGTGCCAGCAGCCCATCCGGGACAGGGGGCCAAGAGCAGTACTTC
J: TRBJ1-1; size: few; V: TRBV19; D: TRBD1; CDR3: CASKQGAMNTEAFF; DNA: TGTGCCAGTAAGCAGGGGGCGATGAACACTGAAGCTTTCTTT
J: TRBJ2-7; size: few; V: TRBV7-9; D: -; CDR3: CASSPFLRREKYF; DNA: TGTGCCAGCAGCCCCTTTCTCCGACGCGAGAAGTACTTC
J: TRBJ1-5; size: few; V: TRBV30; D: -; CDR3: CAWSGPGNVRLSNQPQHF; DNA: TGTGCCTGGAGTGGTCCGGGGAACGTGCGGCTTAGCAATCAGCCCCAGCATTTT
J: TRBJ1-2; size: -; V: TRBV27; D: -; CDR3: CASSMTGVNYGYTF; DNA: TGTGCCAGCAGTATGACGGGGGTTAACTATGGCTACACCTTC
J: TRBJ1-2; size: -; V: TRBV6-5; D: -; CDR3: CASSYKGRDYGYTF; DNA: TGTGCCAGCAGTTACAAGGGCAGGGACTATGGCTACACCTTC
J: TRBJ2-2; size: -; V: TRBV5-1; D: -; CDR3: CASSLAQATNTGELFF; DNA: TGCGCCAGCAGCTTGGCCCAGGCGACTAACACCGGGGAGCTGTTTTTT
J: TRBJ2-1; size: few; V: TRBV18; D: -; CDR3: CASSPPTVREQFF; DNA: TGTGCCAGCTCACCGCCGACAGTCAGGGAGCAGTTCTTC
J: TRBJ2-3; size: few; V: TRBV10-3; D: -; CDR3: CAIRMSLVRHTDTQYF; DNA: TGTGCCATCAGAATGTCACTAGTTAGGCACACAGATACGCAGTATTTT
J: TRBJ1-4; size: -; V: TRBV29-1; D: TRBD1; CDR3: CSASGTGRLGGEKLFF; DNA: TGCAGCGCCTCAGGGACAGGTCGCCTCGGAGGAGAAAAACTGTTTTTT